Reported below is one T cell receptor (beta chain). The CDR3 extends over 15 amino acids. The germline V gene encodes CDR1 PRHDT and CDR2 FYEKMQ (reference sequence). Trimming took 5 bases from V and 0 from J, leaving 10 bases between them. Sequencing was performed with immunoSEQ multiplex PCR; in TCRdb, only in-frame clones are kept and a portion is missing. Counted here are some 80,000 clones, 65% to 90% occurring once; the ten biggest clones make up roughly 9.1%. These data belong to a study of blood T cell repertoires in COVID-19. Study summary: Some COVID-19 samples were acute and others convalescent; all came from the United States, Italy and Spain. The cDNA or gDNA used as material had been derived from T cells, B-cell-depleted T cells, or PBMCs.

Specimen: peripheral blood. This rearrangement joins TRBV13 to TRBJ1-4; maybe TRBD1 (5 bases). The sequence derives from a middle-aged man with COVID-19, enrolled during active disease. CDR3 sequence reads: CASSRTGATNEKLFF. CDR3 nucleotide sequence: TGTGCCAGCAGCCGTACAGGAGCAACTAATGAAAAACTGTTTTTT. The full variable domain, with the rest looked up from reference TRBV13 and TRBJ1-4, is AAGVIQSPRHLIKEKRETATLKCYPIPRHDTVYWYQQGPGQDPQFLISFYEKMQSDKGSIPDRFSAQQFSDYHSELNMSSLELGDSALYFCASSRTGATNEKLFFGSGTQLSVL.